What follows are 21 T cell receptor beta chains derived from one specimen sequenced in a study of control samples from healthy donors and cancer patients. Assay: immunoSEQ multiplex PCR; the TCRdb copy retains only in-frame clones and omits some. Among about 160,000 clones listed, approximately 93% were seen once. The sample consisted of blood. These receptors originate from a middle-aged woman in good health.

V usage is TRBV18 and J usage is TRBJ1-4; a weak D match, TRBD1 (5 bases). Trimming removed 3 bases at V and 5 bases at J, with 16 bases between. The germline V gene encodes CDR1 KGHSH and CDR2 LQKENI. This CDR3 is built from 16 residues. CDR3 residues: CASSPLWTGGNEKLFF. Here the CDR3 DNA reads TGTGCCAGCTCACCTTTATGGACGGGGGGAAATGAAAAACTGTTTTTT.

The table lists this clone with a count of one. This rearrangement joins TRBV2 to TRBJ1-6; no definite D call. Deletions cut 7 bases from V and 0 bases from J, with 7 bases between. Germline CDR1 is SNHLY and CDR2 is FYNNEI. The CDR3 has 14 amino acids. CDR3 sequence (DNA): TGTGCCAGCACCCAGGCCTCCTATAATTCACCCCTCCACTTT. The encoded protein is CASTQASYNSPLHF.

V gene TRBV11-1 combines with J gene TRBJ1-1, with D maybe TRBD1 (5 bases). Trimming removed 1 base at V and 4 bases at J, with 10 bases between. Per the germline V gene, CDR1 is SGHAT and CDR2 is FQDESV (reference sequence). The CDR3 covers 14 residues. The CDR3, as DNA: TGTGCCAGCAGCTTAGATAACGGGGGCACTGAAGCTTTCTTT. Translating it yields CASSLDNGGTEAFF.

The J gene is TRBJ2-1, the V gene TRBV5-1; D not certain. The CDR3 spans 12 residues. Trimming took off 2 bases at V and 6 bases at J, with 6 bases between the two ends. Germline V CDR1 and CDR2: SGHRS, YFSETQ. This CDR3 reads CASSFRSNEQFF. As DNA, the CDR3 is TGCGCCAGCAGCTTTAGGAGCAATGAGCAGTTCTTC. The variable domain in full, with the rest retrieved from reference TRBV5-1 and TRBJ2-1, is KAGVTQTPRYLIKTRGQQVTLSCSPISGHRSVSWYQQTPGQGLQFLFEYFSETQRNKGNFPGRFSGRQFSNSRSEMNVSTLELGDSALYLCASSFRSNEQFFGPGTRLTVL.

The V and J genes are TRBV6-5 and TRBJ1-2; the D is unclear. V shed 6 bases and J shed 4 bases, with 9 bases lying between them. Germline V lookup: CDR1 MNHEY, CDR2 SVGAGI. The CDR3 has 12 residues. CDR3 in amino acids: CASSLDLYGYTF. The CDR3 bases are TGTGCCAGCAGCCTAGATCTCTATGGCTACACCTTC.

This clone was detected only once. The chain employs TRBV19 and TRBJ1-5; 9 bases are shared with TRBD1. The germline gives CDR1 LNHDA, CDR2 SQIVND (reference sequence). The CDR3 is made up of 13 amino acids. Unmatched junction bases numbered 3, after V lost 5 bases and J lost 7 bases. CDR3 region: CASSGTGQQPQHF. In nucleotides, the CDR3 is TGTGCCAGTAGTGGGACAGGGCAACAGCCCCAGCATTTT. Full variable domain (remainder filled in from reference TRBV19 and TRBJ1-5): DGGITQSPKYLFRKEGQNVTLSCEQNLNHDAMYWYRQDPGQGLRLIYYSQIVNDFQKGDIAEGYSVSREKKESFPLTVTSAQKNPTAFYLCASSGTGQQPQHFGDGTRLSIL.

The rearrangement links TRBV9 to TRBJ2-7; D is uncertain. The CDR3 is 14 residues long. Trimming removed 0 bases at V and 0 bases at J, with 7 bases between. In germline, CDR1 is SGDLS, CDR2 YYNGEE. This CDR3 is CASSVGQSSYEQYF. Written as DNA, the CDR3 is TGTGCCAGCAGCGTAGGCCAGAGCTCCTACGAGCAGTACTTC. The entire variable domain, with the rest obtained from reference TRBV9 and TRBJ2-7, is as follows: DSGVTQTPKHLITATGQRVTLRCSPRSGDLSVYWYQQSLDQGLQFLIQYYNGEERAKGNILERFSAQQFPDLHSELNLSSLELGDSALYFCASSVGQSSYEQYFGPGTRLTVT.

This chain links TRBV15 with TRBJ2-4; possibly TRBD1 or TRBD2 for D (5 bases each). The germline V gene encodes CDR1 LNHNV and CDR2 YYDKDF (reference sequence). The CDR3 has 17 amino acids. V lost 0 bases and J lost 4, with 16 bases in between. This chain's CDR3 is CATSREQAGSRKNIQYF. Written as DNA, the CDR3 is TGTGCCACCAGCAGAGAACAGGCAGGGAGTCGGAAAAACATTCAGTACTTC.

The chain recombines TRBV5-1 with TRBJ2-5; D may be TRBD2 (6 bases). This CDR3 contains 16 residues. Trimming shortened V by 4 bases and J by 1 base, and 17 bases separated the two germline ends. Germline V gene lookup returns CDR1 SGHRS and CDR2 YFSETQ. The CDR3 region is CASSPEAGRSQETQYF. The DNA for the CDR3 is TGCGCCAGCAGCCCCGAGGCGGGACGGAGCCAAGAGACCCAGTACTTC.

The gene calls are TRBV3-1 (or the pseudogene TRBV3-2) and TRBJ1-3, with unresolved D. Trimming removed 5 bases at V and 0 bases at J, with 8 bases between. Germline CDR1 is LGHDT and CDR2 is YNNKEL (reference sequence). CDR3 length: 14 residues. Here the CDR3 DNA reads TGTGCCAGCAGCTCCGATTACTCTGGAAACACCATATATTTT. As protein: CASSSDYSGNTIYF.

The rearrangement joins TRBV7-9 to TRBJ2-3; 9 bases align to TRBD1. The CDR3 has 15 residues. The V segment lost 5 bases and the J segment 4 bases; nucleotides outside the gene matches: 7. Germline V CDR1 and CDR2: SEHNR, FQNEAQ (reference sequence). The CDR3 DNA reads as TGTGCCAGCAGCGCGAGACAGGGGGTCCCAGATACGCAGTATTTT. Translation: CASSARQGVPDTQYF.

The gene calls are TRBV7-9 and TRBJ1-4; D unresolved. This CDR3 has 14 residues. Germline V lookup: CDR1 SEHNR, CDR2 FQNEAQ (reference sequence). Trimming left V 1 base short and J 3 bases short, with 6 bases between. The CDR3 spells CASSLDGANEKLFF. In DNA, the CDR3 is TGTGCCAGCAGCTTAGATGGGGCTAATGAAAAACTGTTTTTT.

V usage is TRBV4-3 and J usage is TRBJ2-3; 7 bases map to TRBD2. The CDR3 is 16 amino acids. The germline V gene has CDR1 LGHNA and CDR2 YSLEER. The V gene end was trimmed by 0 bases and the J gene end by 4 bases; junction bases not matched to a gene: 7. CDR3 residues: CASSQDRQGGADTQYF. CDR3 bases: TGCGCCAGCAGCCAAGATAGGCAGGGAGGGGCAGATACGCAGTATTTT.

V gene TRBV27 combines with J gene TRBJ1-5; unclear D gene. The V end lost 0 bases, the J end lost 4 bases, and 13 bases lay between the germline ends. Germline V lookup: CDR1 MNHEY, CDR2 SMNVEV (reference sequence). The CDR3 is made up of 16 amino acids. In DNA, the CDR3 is TGTGCCAGCAGTTTATCTGGGCGAGGGTATAATCAGCCCCAGCATTTT. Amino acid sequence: CASSLSGRGYNQPQHF.

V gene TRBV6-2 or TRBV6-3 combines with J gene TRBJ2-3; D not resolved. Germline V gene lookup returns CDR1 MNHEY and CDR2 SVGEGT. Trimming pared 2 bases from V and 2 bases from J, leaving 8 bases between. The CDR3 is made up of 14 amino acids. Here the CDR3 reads CASSYPDPTDTQYF. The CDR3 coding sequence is TGTGCCAGCAGTTACCCGGACCCCACAGATACGCAGTATTTT.

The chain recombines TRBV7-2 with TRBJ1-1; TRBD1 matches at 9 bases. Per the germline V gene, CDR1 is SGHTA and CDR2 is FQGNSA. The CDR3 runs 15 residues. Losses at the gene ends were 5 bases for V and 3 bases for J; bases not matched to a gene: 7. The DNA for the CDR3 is TGTGCCAGCAGCACCCCGGGACAGGGCGACACTGAAGCTTTCTTT. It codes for CASSTPGQGDTEAFF.

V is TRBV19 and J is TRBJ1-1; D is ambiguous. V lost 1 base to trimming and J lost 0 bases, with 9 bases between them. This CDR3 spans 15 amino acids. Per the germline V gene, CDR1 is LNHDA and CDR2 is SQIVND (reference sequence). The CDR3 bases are TGTGCCAGTAGTATAGGGAGGAGGGTGAACACTGAAGCTTTCTTT. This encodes CASSIGRRVNTEAFF.

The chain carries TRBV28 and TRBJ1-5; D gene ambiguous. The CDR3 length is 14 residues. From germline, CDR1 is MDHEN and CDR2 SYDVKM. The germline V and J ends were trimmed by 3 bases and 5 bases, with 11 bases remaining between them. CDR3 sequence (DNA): TGTGCCAGCAGTTTCCGGCAGAATTATCAGCCCCAGCATTTT. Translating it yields CASSFRQNYQPQHF.

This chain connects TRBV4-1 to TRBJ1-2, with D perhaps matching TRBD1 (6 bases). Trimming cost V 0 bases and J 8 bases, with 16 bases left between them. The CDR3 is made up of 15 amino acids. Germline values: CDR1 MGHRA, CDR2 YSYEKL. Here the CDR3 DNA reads TGCGCCAGCAGCCAAGAAGATGGGGACACATACGGCTACACCTTC. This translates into CASSQEDGDTYGYTF.

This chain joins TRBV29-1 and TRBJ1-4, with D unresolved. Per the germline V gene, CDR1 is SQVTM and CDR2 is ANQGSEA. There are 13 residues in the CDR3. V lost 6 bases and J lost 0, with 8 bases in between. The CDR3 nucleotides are TGCAGCGTCTCGGGTGCAACTAATGAAAAACTGTTTTTT. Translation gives CSVSGATNEKLFF.

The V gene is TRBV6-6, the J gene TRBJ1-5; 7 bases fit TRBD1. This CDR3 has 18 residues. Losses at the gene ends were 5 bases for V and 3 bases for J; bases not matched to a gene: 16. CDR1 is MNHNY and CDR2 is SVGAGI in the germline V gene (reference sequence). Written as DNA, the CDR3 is TGTGCCAGCAGTCCACCGACTACAGGGGCCCTAAACAATCAGCCCCAGCATTTT. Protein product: CASSPPTTGALNNQPQHF.